This T cell receptor (beta chain) comes out of a study of T cell responses to AZD1222 COVID-19 vaccine. The germline V gene encodes CDR1 SEHNR and CDR2 FQNEAQ (reference sequence). Trimming removed 5 bases from V and 0 bases from J; junction bases left unmatched: 10. The CDR3 totals 18 residues. Sequencing used immunoSEQ multiplex PCR; TCRdb keeps in-frame clones, though not all of them. The sample holds about 160,000 clones; roughly nine tenths are singletons and the top ten take over 1.1%. The rearrangement links TRBV7-9 to TRBJ1-4; 9 positions agree with TRBD1. The sequence was obtained from an adult in good health. The material sequenced was peripheral blood, taken on day 0 of AZD1222 vaccination. The CDR3 spells CASSQPGQGPATNEKLFF. The CDR3 nucleotides read TGTGCCAGCAGCCAACCGGGACAGGGACCTGCAACTAATGAAAAACTGTTTTTT.